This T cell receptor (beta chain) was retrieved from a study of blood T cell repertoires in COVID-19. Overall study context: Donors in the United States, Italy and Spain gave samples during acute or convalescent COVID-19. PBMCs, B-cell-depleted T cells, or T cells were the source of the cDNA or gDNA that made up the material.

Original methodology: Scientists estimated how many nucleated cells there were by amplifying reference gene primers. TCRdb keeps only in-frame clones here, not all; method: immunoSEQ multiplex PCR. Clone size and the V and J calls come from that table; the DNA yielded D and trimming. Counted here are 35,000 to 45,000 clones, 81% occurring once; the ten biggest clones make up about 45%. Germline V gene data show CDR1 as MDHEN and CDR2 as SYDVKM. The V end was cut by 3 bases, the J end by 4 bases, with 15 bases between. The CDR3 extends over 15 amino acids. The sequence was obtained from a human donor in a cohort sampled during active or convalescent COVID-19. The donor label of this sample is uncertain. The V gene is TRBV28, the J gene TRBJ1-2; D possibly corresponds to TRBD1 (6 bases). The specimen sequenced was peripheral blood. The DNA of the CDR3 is TGTGCCAGCAGTTTCCAGGGGCCCACGGGCTATGGCTACACCTTC. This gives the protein CASSFQGPTGYGYTF.